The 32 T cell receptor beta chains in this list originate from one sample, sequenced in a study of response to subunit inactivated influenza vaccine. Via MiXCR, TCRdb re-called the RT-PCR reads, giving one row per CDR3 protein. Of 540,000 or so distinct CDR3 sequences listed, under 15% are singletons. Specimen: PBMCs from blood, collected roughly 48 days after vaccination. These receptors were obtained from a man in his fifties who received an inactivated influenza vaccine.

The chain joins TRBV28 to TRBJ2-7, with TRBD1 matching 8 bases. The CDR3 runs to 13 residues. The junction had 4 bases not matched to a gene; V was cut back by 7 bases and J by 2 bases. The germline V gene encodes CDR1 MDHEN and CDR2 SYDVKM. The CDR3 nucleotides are TGTGCCAGCACCGACAGGGGAGCCTACGAGCAGTACTTC. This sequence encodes CASTDRGAYEQYF.

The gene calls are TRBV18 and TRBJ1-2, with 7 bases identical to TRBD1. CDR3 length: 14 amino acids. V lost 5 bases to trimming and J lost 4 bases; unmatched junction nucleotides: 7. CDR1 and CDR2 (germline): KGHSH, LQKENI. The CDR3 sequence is CASSSGQTTYGYTF. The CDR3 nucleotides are TGTGCCAGCTCATCGGGACAGACCACCTATGGCTACACCTTC. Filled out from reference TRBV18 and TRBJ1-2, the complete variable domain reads NAGVMQNPRHLVRRRGQEARLRCSPMKGHSHVYWYRQLPEEGLKFMVYLQKENIIDESGMPKERFSAEFPKEGPSILRIQQVVRGDSAAYFCASSSGQTTYGYTFGSGTRLTVV.

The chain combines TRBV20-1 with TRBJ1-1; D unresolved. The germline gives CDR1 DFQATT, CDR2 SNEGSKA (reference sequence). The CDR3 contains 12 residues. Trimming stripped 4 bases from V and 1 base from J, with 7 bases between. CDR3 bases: TGCAGTGCTATCCCAGCGAACACTGAAGCTTTCTTT. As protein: CSAIPANTEAFF.

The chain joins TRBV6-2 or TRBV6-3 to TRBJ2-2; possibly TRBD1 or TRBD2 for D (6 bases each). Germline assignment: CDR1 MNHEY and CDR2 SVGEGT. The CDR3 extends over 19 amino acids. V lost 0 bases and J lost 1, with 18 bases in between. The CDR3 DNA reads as TGTGCCAGCAGTTACTCGTTAAGTCGGGGGCTGCGGAACACCGGGGAGCTGTTTTTT. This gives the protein CASSYSLSRGLRNTGELFF.

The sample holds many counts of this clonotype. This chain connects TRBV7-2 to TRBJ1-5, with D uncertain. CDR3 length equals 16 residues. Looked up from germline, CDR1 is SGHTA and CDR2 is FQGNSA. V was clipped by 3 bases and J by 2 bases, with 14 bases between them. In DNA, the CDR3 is TGTGCCAGCAGCTTGGACGCGATAAGTGGCAATCAGCCCCAGCATTTT. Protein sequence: CASSLDAISGNQPQHF.

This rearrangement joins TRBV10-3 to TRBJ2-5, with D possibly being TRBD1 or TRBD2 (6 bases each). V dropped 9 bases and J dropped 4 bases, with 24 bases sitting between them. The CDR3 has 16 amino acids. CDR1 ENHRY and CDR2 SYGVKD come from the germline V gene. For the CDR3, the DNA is TGTGCCATTGCCACTAGGGGGGCCACCGGGGGAGAGACCCAGTACTTC. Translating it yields CAIATRGATGGETQYF.

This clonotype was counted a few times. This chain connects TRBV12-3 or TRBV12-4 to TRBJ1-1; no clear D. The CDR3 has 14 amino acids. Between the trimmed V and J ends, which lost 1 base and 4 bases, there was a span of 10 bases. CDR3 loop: CASSLELRGTEAFF. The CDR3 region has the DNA TGTGCCAGCAGTTTAGAATTAAGAGGCACTGAAGCTTTCTTT.

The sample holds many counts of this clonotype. The CDR3 loop reads CASTLSGAGNTGELFF. In DNA form, the CDR3 reads TGTGCCAGCACCCTCAGCGGGGCAGGGAACACCGGGGAGCTGTTTTTT. The V call is TRBV12-3 or TRBV12-4, the J call TRBJ2-2; 7 bases fit TRBD2. The CDR3 is 16 residues long. Trimming cost V 7 bases and J 1 base; bases outside gene matches: 9.

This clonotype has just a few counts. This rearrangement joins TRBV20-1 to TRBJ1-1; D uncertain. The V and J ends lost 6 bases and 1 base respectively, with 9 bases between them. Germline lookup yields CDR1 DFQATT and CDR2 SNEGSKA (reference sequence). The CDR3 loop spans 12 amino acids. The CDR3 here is CSAANGNTEAFF. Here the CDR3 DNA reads TGCAGTGCCGCGAACGGGAACACTGAAGCTTTCTTT.

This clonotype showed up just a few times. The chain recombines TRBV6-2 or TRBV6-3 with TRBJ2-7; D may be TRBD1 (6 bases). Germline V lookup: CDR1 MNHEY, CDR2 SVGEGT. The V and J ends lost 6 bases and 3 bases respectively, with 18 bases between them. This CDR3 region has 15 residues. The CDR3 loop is CASRTDRLSNYEQYF. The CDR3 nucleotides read TGTGCCAGCAGGACCGACAGGTTATCCAACTACGAGCAGTACTTC.

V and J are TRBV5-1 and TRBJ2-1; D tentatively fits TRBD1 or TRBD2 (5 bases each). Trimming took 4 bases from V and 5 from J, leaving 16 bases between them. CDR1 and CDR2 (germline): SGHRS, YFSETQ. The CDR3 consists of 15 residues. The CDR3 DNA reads TGCGCCAGCAGCGCCGGGACGGCGTTTAACAATGAGCAGTTCTTC. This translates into CASSAGTAFNNEQFF. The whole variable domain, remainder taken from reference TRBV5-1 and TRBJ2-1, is KAGVTQTPRYLIKTRGQQVTLSCSPISGHRSVSWYQQTPGQGLQFLFEYFSETQRNKGNFPGRFSGRQFSNSRSEMNVSTLELGDSALYLCASSAGTAFNNEQFFGPGTRLTVL.

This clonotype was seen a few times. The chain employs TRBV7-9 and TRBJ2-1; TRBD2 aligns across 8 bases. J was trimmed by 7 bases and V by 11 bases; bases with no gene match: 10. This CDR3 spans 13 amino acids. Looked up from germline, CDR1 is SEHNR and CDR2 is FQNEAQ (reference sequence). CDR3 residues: CASWMSGGNEQFF. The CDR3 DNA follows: TGTGCCTCATGGATGTCGGGAGGGAATGAGCAGTTCTTC.

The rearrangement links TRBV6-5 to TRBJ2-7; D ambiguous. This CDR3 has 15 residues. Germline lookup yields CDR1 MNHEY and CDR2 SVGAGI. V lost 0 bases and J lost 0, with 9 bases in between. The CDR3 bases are TGTGCCAGCAGTTACTCTGAACCGATCTCCTACGAGCAGTACTTC. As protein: CASSYSEPISYEQYF.

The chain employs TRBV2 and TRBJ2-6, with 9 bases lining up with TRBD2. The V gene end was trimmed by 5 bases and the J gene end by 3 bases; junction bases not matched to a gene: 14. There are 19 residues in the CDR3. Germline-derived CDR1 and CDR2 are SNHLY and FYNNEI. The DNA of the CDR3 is TGTGCCAGCAGTCCTGCAGTTGGCGGGAGGGCCTATGGGGCCAACGTCCTGACTTTC. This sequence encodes CASSPAVGGRAYGANVLTF.

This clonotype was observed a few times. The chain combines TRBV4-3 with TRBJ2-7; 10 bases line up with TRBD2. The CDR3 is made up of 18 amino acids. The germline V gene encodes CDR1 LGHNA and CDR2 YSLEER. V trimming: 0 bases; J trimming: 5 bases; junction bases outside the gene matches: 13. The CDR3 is CASSQDRITSGNINEQYF. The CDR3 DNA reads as TGCGCCAGCAGCCAAGATAGGATAACTAGCGGGAATATAAACGAGCAGTACTTC.

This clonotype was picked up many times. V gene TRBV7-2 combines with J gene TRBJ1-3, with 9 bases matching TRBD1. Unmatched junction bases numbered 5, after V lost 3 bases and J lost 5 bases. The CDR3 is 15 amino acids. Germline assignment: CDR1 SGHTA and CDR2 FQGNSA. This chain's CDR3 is CASSFPDRGRNTIYF. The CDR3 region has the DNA TGTGCCAGCAGCTTCCCCGACAGGGGGAGAAACACCATATATTTT.

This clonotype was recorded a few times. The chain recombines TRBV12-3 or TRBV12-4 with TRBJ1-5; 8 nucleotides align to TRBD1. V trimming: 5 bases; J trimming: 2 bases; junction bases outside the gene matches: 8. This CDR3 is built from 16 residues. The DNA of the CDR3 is TGTGCCAGCAGTGCCAGGGGGCCGCCTGGCAATCAGCCCCAGCATTTT. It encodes CASSARGPPGNQPQHF.

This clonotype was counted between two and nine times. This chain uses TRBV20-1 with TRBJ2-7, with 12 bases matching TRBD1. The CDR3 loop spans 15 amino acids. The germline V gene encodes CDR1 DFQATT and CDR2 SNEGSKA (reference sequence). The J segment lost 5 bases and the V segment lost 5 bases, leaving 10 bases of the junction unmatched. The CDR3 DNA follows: TGCAGTGCTTGGCCTCCCGGGACAGGGGGCAACGAGCAGTACTTC. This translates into CSAWPPGTGGNEQYF.

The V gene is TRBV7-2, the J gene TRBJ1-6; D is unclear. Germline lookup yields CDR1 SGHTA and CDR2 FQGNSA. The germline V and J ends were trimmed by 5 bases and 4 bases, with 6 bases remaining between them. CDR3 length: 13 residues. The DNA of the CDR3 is TGTGCCAGCAGCCCAGTATATAATTCACCCCTCCACTTT. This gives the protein CASSPVYNSPLHF.

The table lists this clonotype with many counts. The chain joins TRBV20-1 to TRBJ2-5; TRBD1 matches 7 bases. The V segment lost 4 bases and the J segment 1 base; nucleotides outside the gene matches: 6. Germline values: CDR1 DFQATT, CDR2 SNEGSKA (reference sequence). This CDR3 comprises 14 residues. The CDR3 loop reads CSAMGQLVQETQYF. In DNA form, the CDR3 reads TGCAGTGCTATGGGACAGTTAGTCCAAGAGACCCAGTACTTC.

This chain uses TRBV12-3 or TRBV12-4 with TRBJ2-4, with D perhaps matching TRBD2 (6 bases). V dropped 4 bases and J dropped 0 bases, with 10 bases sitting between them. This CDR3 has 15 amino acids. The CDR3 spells CASSSRDLAKNIQYF. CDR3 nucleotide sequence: TGTGCCAGCAGTTCTCGGGACTTAGCCAAAAACATTCAGTACTTC.

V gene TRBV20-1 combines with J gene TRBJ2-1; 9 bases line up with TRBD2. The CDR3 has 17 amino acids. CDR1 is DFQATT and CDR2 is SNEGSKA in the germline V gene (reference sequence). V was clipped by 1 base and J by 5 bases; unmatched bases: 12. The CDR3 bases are TGCAGTGCTAGAGGCTTAATAGCGGGAGTGATACACAATGAGCAGTTCTTC. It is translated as CSARGLIAGVIHNEQFF.

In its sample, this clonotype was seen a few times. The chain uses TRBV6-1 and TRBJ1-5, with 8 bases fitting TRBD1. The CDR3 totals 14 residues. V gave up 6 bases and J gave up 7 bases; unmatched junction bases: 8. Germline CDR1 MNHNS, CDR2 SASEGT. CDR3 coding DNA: TGTGCCAGCAGCCGGGACAGGCTGGGGCAGCCCCAGCATTTT. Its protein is CASSRDRLGQPQHF.

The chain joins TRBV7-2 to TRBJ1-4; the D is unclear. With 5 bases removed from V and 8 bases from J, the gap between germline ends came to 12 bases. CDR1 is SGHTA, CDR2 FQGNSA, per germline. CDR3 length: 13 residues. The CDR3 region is CASSRKGGEKLFF. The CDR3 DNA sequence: TGTGCCAGCAGCCGTAAGGGAGGGGAAAAACTGTTTTTT.

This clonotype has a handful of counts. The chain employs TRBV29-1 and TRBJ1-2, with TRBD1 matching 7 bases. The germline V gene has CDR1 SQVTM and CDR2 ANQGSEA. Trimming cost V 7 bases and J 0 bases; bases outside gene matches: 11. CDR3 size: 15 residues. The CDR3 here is CSASGTEKSNYGYTF. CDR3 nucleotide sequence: TGCAGCGCTTCCGGGACAGAAAAATCTAACTATGGCTACACCTTC.

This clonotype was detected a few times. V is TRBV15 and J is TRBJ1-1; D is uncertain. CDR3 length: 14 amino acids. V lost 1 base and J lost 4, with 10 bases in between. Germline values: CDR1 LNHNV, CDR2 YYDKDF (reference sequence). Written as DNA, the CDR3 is TGTGCCACCAGCAGAGCTAGGGAAATCACTGAAGCTTTCTTT. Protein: CATSRAREITEAFF.

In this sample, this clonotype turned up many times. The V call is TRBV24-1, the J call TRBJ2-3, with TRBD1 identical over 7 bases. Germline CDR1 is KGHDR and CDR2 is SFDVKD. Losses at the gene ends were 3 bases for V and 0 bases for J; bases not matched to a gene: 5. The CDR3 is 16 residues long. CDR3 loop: CATSDGQETSTDTQYF. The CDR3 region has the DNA TGTGCCACCAGTGATGGACAGGAGACAAGCACAGATACGCAGTATTTT.

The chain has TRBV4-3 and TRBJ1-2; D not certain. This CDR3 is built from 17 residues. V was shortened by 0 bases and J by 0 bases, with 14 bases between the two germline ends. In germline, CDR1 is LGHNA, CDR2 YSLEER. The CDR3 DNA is TGCGCCAGCAGCCAAGATCCCCCCGGCTCAGCTAACTATGGCTACACCTTC. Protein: CASSQDPPGSANYGYTF.

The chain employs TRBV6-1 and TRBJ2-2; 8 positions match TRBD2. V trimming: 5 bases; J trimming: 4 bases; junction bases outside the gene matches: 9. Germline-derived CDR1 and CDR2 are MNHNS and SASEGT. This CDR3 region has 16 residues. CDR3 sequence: CASSRRVAGSTGELFF. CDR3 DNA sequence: TGTGCCAGCAGTCGTCGGGTAGCGGGAAGCACCGGGGAGCTGTTTTTT.

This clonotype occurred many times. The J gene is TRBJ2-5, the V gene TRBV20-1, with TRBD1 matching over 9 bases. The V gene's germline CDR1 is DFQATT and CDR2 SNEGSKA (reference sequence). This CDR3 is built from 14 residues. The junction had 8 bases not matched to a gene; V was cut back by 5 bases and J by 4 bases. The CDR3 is CSAAPGTGLETQYF. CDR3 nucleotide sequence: TGCAGTGCTGCGCCCGGGACAGGGCTAGAGACCCAGTACTTC.

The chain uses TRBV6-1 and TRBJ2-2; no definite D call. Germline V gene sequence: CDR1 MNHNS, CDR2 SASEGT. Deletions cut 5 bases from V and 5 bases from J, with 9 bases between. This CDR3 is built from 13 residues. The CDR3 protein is CASSQSRTGELFF. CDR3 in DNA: TGTGCCAGCAGTCAGAGTAGGACCGGGGAGCTGTTTTTT.

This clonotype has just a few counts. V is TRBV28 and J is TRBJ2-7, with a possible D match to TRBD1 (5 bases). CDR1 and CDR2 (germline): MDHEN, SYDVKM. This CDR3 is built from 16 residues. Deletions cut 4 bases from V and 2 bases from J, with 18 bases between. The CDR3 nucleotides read TGTGCCAGCAGTTCTCTACCCCTTTCGACAGCCTACGAGCAGTACTTC. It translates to CASSSLPLSTAYEQYF. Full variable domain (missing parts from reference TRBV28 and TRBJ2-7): DVKVTQSSRYLVKRTGEKVFLECVQDMDHENMFWYRQDPGLGLRLIYFSYDVKMKEKGDIPEGYSVSREKKERFSLILESASTNQTSMYLCASSSLPLSTAYEQYFGPGTRLTVT.